This is a list of T cell receptor beta chains from one sample in a study of cytomegalovirus exposure and HLA in healthy donors. Using immunoSEQ multiplex PCR, the repertoire was profiled, and TCRdb retains in-frame clones only, with some absent. This specimen shows around 140,000 clones; the ten leading clones hold about 2.2%. Sequencing was performed on PBMCs. Receptors were obtained from a woman aged 18-29 years in good health and CMV-seronegative. Both conserved end residues are part of each CDR3. A D gene is named only where the DNA matches it firmly.

v_gene: TRBV6-1; d_gene: TRBD1; j_gene: TRBJ1-3; CDR3aa: CASSERDRGNTIYF; CDR3nt: TGTGCCAGCAGTGAGCGGGACAGGGGAAACACCATATATTTT
v_gene: TRBV7-9; d_gene: .; j_gene: TRBJ2-3; CDR3aa: CASSLLAGQPADTQYF; CDR3nt: TGTGCCAGCAGCTTATTGGCGGGCCAACCTGCAGATACGCAGTATTTT
v_gene: TRBV6-1; d_gene: .; j_gene: TRBJ2-7; CDR3aa: CASSAQGGGSYEQYF; CDR3nt: TGTGCCAGCAGTGCCCAAGGGGGGGGGAGCTACGAGCAGTACTTC
v_gene: TRBV2; d_gene: .; j_gene: TRBJ1-2; CDR3aa: CASKMGHTTVYGYTF; CDR3nt: TGTGCCAGCAAAATGGGACACACTACTGTCTATGGCTACACCTTC
v_gene: TRBV19; d_gene: .; j_gene: TRBJ1-4; CDR3aa: CASSTLYPGPSGEKLFF; CDR3nt: TGTGCCAGTAGTACACTTTATCCCGGCCCCTCGGGTGAAAAACTGTTTTTT
v_gene: TRBV18; d_gene: .; j_gene: TRBJ2-1; CDR3aa: CASSPGQSLYNEQFF; CDR3nt: TGTGCCAGCTCTCCAGGGCAAAGCCTTTACAATGAGCAGTTCTTC
v_gene: TRBV5-4; d_gene: TRBD1; j_gene: TRBJ2-5; CDR3aa: CASSADRGRETQYF; CDR3nt: TGTGCCAGCAGCGCGGACAGGGGGCGAGAGACCCAGTACTTC
v_gene: TRBV4-2; d_gene: TRBD2; j_gene: TRBJ2-1; CDR3aa: CASSQVPAGGDNEQLF; CDR3nt: TGTGCCAGCAGCCAAGTCCCAGCGGGAGGGGACAATGAGCAGCTCTTC
v_gene: TRBV11-2; d_gene: TRBD1; j_gene: TRBJ1-1; CDR3aa: CASSLIGGRRNTEAFF; CDR3nt: TGTGCCAGCAGCTTAATAGGGGGCAGGCGAAACACTGAAGCTTTCTTT
v_gene: TRBV4-1; d_gene: TRBD1; j_gene: TRBJ1-2; CDR3aa: CASSLGTGDGYGYTF; CDR3nt: TGCGCCAGCAGCCTCGGGACAGGGGACGGCTATGGCTACACCTTC
v_gene: TRBV12-5; d_gene: TRBD2; j_gene: TRBJ2-1; CDR3aa: CASGLAGGTNEQFF; CDR3nt: TGTGCTAGTGGTCTAGCGGGAGGGACGAATGAGCAGTTCTTC
v_gene: TRBV7-2; d_gene: TRBD2; j_gene: TRBJ2-5; CDR3aa: CASSRRTSGRFGQETQYF; CDR3nt: TGTGCCAGCAGCCGTCGGACTAGCGGGAGGTTTGGGCAAGAGACCCAGTACTTC
v_gene: TRBV4-3; d_gene: TRBD1; j_gene: TRBJ2-6; CDR3aa: CASSQETGAGANVLTF; CDR3nt: TGCGCCAGCAGCCAAGAGACAGGGGCTGGGGCCAACGTCCTGACTTTC
v_gene: TRBV21-1; d_gene: .; j_gene: TRBJ1-3; CDR3aa: CASSKIRFSGNTIYF; CDR3nt: TGTGCCAGCAGCAAGATCAGGTTCTCTGGAAACACCATATATTTT